The 8 T cell receptor beta chains in this list originate from one sample, sequenced in a study of T cells in tuberculosis. The protocol was immunoSEQ multiplex PCR, while the TCRdb copy is restricted to in-frame clones and leaves out a portion. The sample lists roughly 35,000 clones, around 92% occurring once. Material: PBMCs. The source is a donor aged 10-30 years with latent tuberculosis or without tuberculosis infection. Some clones in this sample may be carry-over from other donors' samples.

This clone was seen just once. V and J are TRBV18 and TRBJ2-1; TRBD1 aligns across 7 bases. CDR3 size: 13 residues. With V trimmed by 5 bases and J by 6 bases, 4 bases remained unmatched. Germline V CDR1 and CDR2: KGHSH, LQKENI. The CDR3 region is CASSSPGGNEQFF. In nucleotides, the CDR3 is TGTGCCAGCTCATCTCCAGGGGGCAATGAGCAGTTCTTC.

This chain connects TRBV4-3 to TRBJ1-4; maybe TRBD1 (6 bases). Germline CDR1 is LGHNA and CDR2 is YSLEER. The CDR3 has 15 residues. Trimming took off 2 bases at V and 8 bases at J, with 15 bases between the two ends. The CDR3 nucleotides read TGCGCCAGCAGCCAACAGTCGGGGGGCGCGGAAAAACTGTTTTTT. Translating gives CASSQQSGGAEKLFF.

The chain employs TRBV6-1 and TRBJ1-1; D unclear. V lost 1 base and J 0 bases, leaving 9 bases between the germline ends. Germline lookup yields CDR1 MNHNS and CDR2 SASEGT. CDR3 length: 15 amino acids. The CDR3 region is CASSEGVAMNTEAFF. CDR3 sequence (DNA): TGTGCCAGCAGTGAAGGGGTAGCAATGAACACTGAAGCTTTCTTT.

The chain is built from TRBV30 and TRBJ1-2; D is uncertain. The germline CDR1 and CDR2 sequences are GTSNPN and SVGIG (reference sequence). The CDR3 covers 13 residues. V shed 0 bases and J shed 6 bases, with 11 bases lying between them. The CDR3 region is CAWSVSQDNGYTF. The CDR3 bases are TGTGCCTGGAGTGTATCCCAGGATAATGGCTACACCTTC.

The V gene is TRBV6-1, the J gene TRBJ1-5; weak D call: TRBD1 (5 bases). The CDR3 consists of 12 residues. CDR1 is MNHNS, CDR2 SASEGT, per germline. V shed 2 bases and J shed 9 bases, with 8 bases lying between them. In DNA, the CDR3 is TGTGCCAGCAGTGAATGGGGGGGGCCCCAGCATTTT. Translated: CASSEWGGPQHF.

This clone has just one count. The chain joins TRBV19 to TRBJ2-1; D not certain. Trimming removed 5 bases from V and 12 bases from J, with 11 bases in between. Germline V gene lookup returns CDR1 LNHDA and CDR2 SQIVND (reference sequence). The CDR3 loop spans 11 amino acids. CDR3 bases: TGTGCCAGTAGTGGGCGATCAGCGCAGTTCTTC. It specifies CASSGRSAQFF. Supplemented by reference TRBV19 and TRBJ2-1, the full variable domain reads DGGITQSPKYLFRKEGQNVTLSCEQNLNHDAMYWYRQDPGQGLRLIYYSQIVNDFQKGDIAEGYSVSREKKESFPLTVTSAQKNPTAFYLCASSGRSAQFFGPGTRLTVL.

The rearrangement joins TRBV7-9 to TRBJ2-1; TRBD2 matches at 12 bases. Germline loops: CDR1 SEHNR, CDR2 FQNEAQ (reference sequence). V was clipped by 1 base and J by 6 bases; unmatched bases: 7. There are 17 residues in the CDR3. CDR3 residues: CASSLGLAGVAPNEQFF. CDR3 sequence (DNA): TGTGCCAGCAGCTTAGGACTAGCGGGGGTTGCCCCCAATGAGCAGTTCTTC.

V usage is TRBV29-1 and J usage is TRBJ1-1; 9 positions match TRBD1. The CDR3 has 14 amino acids. V lost 2 bases and J lost 6; bases outside the gene matches: 7. Germline loops: CDR1 SQVTM, CDR2 ANQGSEA. CDR3 loop: CSVEFGTGSPEAFF. For the CDR3, the DNA is TGCAGCGTTGAATTCGGGACAGGGAGTCCTGAAGCTTTCTTT.